Listed below are T cell receptor beta chains from one sample, sequenced in a study of T-cell reconstitution after alpha-beta-depleted transplantation in children. Each CDR3 protein gets one entry after TCRdb re-called the PCR reads with MiXCR. The data show around 300,000 distinct CDR3 sequences, over 9.5% seen once. The material was PBMCs, obtained before TCRalphabeta/CD19-depleted stem cell transplant. The receptors originated from a boy younger than two with acute myeloid leukemia, due to receive a stem cell transplant. The CDR3 runs from the conserved cysteine through the conserved F or W. D genes are given only for firm matches. Size is stated as once, few, many, or a class for an expanded clone.

size	V	D	J	CDR3	DNA
many	TRBV12-3/TRBV12-4	NA	TRBJ2-4	CASSLSFVAKNIQYF	TGTGCCAGCAGTTTAAGCTTCGTAGCCAAAAACATTCAGTACTTC
many	TRBV2	NA	TRBJ2-2	CASRARVPGELFF	TGTGCCAGCAGGGCCAGGGTCCCCGGGGAGCTGTTTTTT
many	TRBV20-1	TRBD1	TRBJ1-1	CSARDTGEGTEAFF	TGCAGTGCTAGAGACACAGGGGAAGGTACTGAAGCTTTCTTT
many	TRBV19	NA	TRBJ2-7	CASSISDGYEQYF	TGTGCCAGTAGTATTAGTGACGGCTACGAGCAGTACTTC
many	TRBV25-1	TRBD1	TRBJ1-5	CASTGTGNQPQHF	TGTGCCAGTACCGGGACAGGTAATCAGCCCCAGCATTTT
few	TRBV7-6	NA	TRBJ2-7	CASSFLWGGGNYEQYF	NA
many	TRBV3-1	NA	TRBJ1-1	CASSQDMNTEAFF	TGTGCCAGCAGCCAAGACATGAACACTGAAGCTTTCTTT
many	TRBV5-1	TRBD1	TRBJ2-5	CASSLPGQQEETQYF	TGCGCCAGCAGCTTGCCGGGACAGCAAGAAGAGACCCAGTACTTC
many	TRBV20-1	NA	TRBJ1-1	CSARDRGGTEAFF	TGCAGTGCTAGAGATCGGGGGGGCACTGAAGCTTTCTTT
many	TRBV7-9	TRBD1	TRBJ2-1	CASSHQTGTGIYNEQFF	TGTGCCAGCAGCCACCAAACCGGGACAGGGATCTACAATGAGCAGTTCTTC
many	TRBV10-3	NA	TRBJ1-2	CAISPVTPYGYTF	TGTGCCATCAGCCCAGTCACGCCTTATGGCTACACCTTC
many	TRBV24-1	TRBD2	TRBJ2-3	CATSGLAGTWQYF	TGTGCCACCAGTGGACTAGCGGGAACCTGGCAGTATTTT
many	TRBV30	TRBD1	TRBJ2-7	CAWSVGGTGAYEQYF	TGTGCCTGGAGTGTAGGAGGGACAGGGGCCTACGAGCAGTACTTC
many	TRBV7-9	NA	TRBJ1-2	CASSFSVADYGYTF	TGTGCCAGCAGCTTTTCCGTCGCGGACTATGGCTACACCTTC
many	TRBV7-3	TRBD2	TRBJ2-2	CASSSSGVNTGELFF	TGTGCCAGCAGCTCTAGCGGGGTAAACACCGGGGAGCTGTTTTTT
many	TRBV28	TRBD1	TRBJ2-3	CASSRRDRGLTDTQYF	TGTGCCAGCAGTCGCCGGGACAGGGGCCTCACAGATACGCAGTATTTT
few	TRBV5-1	TRBD1	TRBJ1-2	CASSRPASGTGGAGGGYTF	TGCGCCAGCAGCAGACCAGCATCCGGGACAGGGGGCGCGGGAGGTGGCTACACCTTC
many	TRBV7-2	NA	TRBJ2-2	CASSSDTLVGTGELFF	TGTGCCAGCAGCTCGGACACGTTAGTAGGCACCGGGGAGCTGTTTTTT
many	TRBV20-1	NA	TRBJ2-3	CSARDPLTSSDTQYF	TGCAGTGCTAGAGACCCTTTGACCTCTTCGGATACGCAGTATTTT
many	TRBV12-3/TRBV12-4	NA	TRBJ2-6	CASSPGGAGANVLTF	TGTGCCAGCAGTCCAGGAGGGGCTGGGGCCAACGTCCTGACTTTC